The source of this TCR beta chain is a study of OX40 agonist ivuxolimab in advanced cancers. Study information: Mean age approximately 59 years, range 23 to 79; roughly 82% male.

Generated by immunoSEQ multiplex PCR, the TCRdb table keeps only in-frame clones and is missing some. This sample has 55,000 to 65,000 clones, with under 90% found just once. On this clone: Its antigen is not known.

The CDR3 contains 15 residues. Trimming left V 3 bases short and J 4 bases short, with 14 bases between. Germline assignment: CDR1 MNHEY and CDR2 SMNVEV (reference sequence). Broader study findings: Low normalized T-cell clonal expansion also characterized some of the nonresponders. Clonal expansion from baseline to week 6 occurred in both CD4+ and CD8+ T cells.

This receptor was obtained from an adult with an advanced solid tumor such as melanoma, head and neck, liver or kidney cancer. The source was CD4+ or CD8+ T cells sorted from blood, collected in a trial of the OX40 agonist ivuxolimab. The rearrangement joins TRBV27 to TRBJ2-3; TRBD2 might be the D (5 bases). The CDR3: CASSLIGLAADTQYF. DNA of the CDR3: TGTGCCAGCAGTTTGATCGGGCTAGCAGCAGATACGCAGTATTTT.